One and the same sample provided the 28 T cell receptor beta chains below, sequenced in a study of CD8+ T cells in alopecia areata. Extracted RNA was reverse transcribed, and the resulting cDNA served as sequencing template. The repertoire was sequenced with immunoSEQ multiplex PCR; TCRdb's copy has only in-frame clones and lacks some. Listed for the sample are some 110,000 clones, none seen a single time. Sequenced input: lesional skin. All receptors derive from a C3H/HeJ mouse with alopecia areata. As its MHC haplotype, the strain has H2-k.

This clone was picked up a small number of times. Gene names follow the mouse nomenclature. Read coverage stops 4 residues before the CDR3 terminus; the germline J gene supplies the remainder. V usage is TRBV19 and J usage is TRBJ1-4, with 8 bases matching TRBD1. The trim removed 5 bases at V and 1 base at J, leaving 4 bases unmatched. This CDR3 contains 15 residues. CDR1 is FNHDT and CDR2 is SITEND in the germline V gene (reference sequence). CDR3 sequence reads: CASRDGQGSNERLFF. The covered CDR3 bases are TGTGCCAGCAGAGACGGACAGGGTTCCAACGAA.

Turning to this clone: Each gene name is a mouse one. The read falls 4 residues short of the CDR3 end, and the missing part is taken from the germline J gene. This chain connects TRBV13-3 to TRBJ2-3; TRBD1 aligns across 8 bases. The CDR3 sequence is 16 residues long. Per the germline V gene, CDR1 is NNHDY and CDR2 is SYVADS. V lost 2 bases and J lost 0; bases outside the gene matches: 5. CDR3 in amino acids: CASSEGRQGSAETLYF. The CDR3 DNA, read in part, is TGTGCCAGCAGTGAAGGACGACAGGGGAGTGCAGAA.

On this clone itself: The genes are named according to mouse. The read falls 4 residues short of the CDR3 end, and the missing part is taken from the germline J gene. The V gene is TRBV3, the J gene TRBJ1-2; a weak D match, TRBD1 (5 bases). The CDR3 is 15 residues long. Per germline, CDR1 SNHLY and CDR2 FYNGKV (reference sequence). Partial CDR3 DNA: TGTGCCAGCAGCTTAGCGATGGGGGAGGGGTCC. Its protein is CASSLAMGEGS. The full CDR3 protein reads CASSLAMGEGSDYTF.

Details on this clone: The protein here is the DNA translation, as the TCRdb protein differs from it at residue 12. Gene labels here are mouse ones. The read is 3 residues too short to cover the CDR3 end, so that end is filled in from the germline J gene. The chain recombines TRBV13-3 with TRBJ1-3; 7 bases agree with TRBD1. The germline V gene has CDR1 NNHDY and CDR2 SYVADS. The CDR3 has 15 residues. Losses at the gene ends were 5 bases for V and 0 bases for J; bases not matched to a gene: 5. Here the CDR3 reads CASRPGTASGNTLYF. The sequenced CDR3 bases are TGTGCCAGCAGGCCTGGGACAGCTTCTGGAAATACG.

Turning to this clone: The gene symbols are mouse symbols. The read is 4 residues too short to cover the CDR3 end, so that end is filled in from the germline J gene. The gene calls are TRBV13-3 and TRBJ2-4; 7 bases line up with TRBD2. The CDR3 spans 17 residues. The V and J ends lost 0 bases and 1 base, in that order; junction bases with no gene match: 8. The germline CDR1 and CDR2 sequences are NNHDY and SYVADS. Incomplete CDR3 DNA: TGTGCCAGCAGTGATGCAGGCTGGGGGAAGGGTCAAAAC. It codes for CASSDAGWGKGQN. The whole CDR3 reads CASSDAGWGKGQNTLYF.

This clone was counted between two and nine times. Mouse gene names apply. The part of the CDR3 DNA that was read is TGTGCTAGCAGTCTCGGACTGGGAGCTCAAAAC. Encoded protein: CASSLGLGAQN. The whole CDR3 is CASSLGLGAQNTLYF. The chain employs TRBV17 and TRBJ2-4, with 8 bases lining up with TRBD2. The read stops 4 residues short of the end of the CDR3; the missing end is completed from the germline J gene. This CDR3 has 15 amino acids. V was pared by 5 bases and J by 2 bases, with 6 bases of the junction left unmatched. CDR1 MNHDT and CDR2 YYDKIL come from the germline V gene.

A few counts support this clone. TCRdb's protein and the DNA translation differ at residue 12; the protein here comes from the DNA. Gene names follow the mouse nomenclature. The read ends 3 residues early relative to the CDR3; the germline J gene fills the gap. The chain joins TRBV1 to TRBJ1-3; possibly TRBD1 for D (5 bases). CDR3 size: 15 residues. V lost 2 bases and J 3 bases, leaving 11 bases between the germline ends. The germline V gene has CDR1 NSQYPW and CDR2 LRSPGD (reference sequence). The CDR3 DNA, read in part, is TGCACCTGCAGTGCACAGGGAGGTTTTGGAAATACG. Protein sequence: CTCSAQGGFGNT. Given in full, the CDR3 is CTCSAQGGFGNTLYF.

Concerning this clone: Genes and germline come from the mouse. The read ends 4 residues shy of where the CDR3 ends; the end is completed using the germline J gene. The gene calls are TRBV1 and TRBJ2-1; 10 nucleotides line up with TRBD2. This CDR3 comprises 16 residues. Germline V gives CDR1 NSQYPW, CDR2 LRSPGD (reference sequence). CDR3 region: CTCSAADWGVGAEQFF. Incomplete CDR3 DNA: TGCACCTGCAGTGCGGCTGACTGGGGGGTGGGAGCT.

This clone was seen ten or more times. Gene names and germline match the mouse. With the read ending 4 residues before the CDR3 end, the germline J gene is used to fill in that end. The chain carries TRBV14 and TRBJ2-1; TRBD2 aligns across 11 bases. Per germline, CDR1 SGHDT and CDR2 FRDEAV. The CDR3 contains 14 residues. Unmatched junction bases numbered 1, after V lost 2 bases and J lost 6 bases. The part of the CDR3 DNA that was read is TGTGCCAGCAGTTTGGACTGGGGGGTTGCT. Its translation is CASSLDWGVA. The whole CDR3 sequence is CASSLDWGVAEQFF.

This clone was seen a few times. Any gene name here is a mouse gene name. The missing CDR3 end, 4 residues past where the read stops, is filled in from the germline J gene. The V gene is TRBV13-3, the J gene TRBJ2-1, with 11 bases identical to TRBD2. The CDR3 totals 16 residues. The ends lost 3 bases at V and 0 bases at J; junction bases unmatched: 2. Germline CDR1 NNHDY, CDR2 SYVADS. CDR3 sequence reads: CASSVGLGGNYAEQFF. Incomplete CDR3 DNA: TGTGCCAGCAGTGTCGGACTGGGGGGTAACTATGCT.

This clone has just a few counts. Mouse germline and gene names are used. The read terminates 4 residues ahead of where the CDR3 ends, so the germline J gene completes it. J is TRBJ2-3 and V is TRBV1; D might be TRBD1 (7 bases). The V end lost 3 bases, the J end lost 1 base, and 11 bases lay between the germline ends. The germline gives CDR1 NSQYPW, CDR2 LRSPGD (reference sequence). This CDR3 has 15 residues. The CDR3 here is CTCSARGRGAETLYF. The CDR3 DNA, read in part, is TGCACCTGCAGTGCGAGGGGGCGCGGTGCAGAA.

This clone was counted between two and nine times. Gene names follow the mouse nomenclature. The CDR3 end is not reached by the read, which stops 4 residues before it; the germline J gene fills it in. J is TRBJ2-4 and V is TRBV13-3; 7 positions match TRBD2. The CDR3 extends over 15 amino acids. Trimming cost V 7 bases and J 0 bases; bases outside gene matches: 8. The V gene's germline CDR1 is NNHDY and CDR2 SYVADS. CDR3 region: CASGPRLGSQNTLYF. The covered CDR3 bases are TGTGCCAGCGGTCCTCGACTGGGAAGTCAAAAC.

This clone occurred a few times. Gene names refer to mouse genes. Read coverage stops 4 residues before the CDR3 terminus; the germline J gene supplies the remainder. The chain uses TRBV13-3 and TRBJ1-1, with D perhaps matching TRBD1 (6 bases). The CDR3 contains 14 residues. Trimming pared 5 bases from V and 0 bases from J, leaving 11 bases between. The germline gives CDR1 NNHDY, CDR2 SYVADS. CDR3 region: CASSPRDKNTEVFF. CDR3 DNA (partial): TGTGCCAGCAGCCCCCGGGACAAGAACACA.

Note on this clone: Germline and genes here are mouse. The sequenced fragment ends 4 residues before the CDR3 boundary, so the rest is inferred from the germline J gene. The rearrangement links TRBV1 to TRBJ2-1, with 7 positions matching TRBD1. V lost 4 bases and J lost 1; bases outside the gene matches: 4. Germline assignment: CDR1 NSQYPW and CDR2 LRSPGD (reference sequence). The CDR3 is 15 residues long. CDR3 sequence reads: CTCSVGTANYAEQFF. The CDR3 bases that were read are TGCACCTGCAGTGTAGGGACAGCCAACTATGCT.

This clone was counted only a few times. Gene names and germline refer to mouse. Incomplete CDR3 DNA: TGTGCCAGCAGAGCAGGGTCGGGTGCAGAA. The encoded protein is CASRAGSGAE. The CDR3 as a whole reads CASRAGSGAETLYF. This chain joins TRBV13-3 and TRBJ2-3, with a possible D match to TRBD1 (5 bases). From the germline J gene comes the end of the CDR3, since the read stops 4 residues before it. The length of the CDR3 is 14 residues. The germline CDR1 and CDR2 sequences are NNHDY and SYVADS. The V and J ends lost 5 bases and 1 base respectively, with 11 bases between them.

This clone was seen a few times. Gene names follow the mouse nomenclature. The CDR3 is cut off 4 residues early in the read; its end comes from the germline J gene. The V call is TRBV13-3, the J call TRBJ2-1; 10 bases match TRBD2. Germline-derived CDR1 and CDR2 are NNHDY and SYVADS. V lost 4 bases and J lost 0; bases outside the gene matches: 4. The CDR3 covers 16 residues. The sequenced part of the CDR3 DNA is TGTGCCAGCAGTACTGGGGGGGGGTATAACTATGCT. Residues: CASSTGGGYNYA. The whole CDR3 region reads CASSTGGGYNYAEQFF.

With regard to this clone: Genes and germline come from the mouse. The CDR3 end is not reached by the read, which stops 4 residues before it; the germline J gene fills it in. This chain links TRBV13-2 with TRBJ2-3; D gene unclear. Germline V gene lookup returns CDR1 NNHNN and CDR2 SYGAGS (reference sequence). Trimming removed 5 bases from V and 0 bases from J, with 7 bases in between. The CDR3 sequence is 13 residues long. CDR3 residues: CASGQTSAETLYF. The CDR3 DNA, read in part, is TGTGCCAGCGGGCAAACTAGTGCAGAA.

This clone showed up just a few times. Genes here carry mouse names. CDR3 bases read: TGTGCCAGCAGTGATGCACTGGGTGGTGGCAACGAA. Translating it yields CASSDALGGGNE. The entire CDR3 sequence reads CASSDALGGGNERLFF. The genes are TRBV13-3 and TRBJ1-4; D is undetermined. The CDR3 end falls 4 residues outside the read, so it is completed with the germline J gene. Deletions cut 0 bases from V and 4 bases from J, with 13 bases between. CDR3 length: 16 amino acids. CDR1 and CDR2 from the germline V gene are NNHDY and SYVADS.

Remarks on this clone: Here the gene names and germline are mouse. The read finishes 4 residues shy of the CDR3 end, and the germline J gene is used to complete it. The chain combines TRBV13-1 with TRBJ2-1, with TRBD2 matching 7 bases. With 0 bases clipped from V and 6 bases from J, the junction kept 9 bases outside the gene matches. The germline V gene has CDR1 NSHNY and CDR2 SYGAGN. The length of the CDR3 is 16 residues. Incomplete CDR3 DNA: TGTGCCAGCAGTGATGCTCTGGGGGTTTTTGGTGCT. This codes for CASSDALGVFGA. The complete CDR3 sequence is CASSDALGVFGAEQFF.

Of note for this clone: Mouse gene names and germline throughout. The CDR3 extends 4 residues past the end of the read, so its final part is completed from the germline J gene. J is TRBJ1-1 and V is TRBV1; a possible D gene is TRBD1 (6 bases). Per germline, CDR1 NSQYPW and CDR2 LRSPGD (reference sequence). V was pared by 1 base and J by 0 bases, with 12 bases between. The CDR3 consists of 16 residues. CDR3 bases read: TGCACCTGCAGTGCAGCCGGGACAAAAGCAAACACA. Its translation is CTCSAAGTKANT. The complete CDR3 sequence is CTCSAAGTKANTEVFF.

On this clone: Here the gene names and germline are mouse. This CDR3 is CASSRDLGERLFF. Incomplete CDR3 DNA: TGTGCTAGCAGTAGAGATTTGGGCGAA. J is TRBJ1-4 and V is TRBV17; D not certain. The read terminates 4 residues before the CDR3 end, so the remaining end is supplied by the germline J gene. The CDR3 has 13 amino acids. Germline loops: CDR1 MNHDT, CDR2 YYDKIL. Supplemented by reference TRBV17 and TRBJ1-4, the full variable domain reads DTTVKQNPRYKLARVGKPVNLICSQTMNHDTMYWYQKKPNQAPKLLLFYYDKILNREADTFEKFQSSRPNNSFCSLYIGSAGLEYSAMYLCASSRDLGERLFFGHGTKLSVL.

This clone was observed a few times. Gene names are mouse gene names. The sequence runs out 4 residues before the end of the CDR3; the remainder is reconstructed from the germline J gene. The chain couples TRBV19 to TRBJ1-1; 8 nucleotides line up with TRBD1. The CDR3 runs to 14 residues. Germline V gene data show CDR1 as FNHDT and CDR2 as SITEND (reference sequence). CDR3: CASSINQGATEVFF. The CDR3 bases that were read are TGTGCCAGCAGTATTAATCAGGGGGCGACA.

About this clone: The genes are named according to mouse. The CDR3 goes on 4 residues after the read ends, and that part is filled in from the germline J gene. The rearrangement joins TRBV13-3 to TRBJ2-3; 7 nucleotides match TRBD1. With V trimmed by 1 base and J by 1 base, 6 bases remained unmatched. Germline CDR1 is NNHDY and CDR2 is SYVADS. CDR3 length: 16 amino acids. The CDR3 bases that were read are TGTGCCAGCAGTGATCAACAGGGGTGGGGTGCAGAA. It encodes CASSDQQGWGAE. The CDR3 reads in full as CASSDQQGWGAETLYF.

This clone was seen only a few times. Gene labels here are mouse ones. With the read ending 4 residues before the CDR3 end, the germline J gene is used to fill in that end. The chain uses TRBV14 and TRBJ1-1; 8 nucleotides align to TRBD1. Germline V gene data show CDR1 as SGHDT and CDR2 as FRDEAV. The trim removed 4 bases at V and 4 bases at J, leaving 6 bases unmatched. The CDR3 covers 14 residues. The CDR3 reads CASSPTGVGTEVFF. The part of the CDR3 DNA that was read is TGTGCCAGCAGTCCGACAGGGGTGGGCACA.

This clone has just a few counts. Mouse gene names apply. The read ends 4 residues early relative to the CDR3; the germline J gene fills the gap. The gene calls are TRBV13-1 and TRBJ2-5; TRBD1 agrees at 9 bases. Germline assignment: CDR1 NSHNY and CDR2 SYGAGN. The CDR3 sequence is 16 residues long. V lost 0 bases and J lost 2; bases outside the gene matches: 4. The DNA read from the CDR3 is TGTGCCAGCAGTGATGACGGACAGGGGAGCCAAGAC. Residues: CASSDDGQGSQD. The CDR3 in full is CASSDDGQGSQDTQYF.

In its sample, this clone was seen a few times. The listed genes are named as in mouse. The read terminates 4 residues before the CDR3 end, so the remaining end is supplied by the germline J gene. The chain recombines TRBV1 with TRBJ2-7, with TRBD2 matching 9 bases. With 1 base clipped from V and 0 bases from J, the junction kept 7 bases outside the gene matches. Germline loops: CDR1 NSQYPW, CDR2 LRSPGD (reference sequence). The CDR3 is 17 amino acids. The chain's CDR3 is CTCSAGPRLGVSYEQYF. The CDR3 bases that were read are TGCACCTGCAGTGCAGGCCCCCGACTGGGGGTCTCCTAT.

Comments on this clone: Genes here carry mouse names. This CDR3 reads CASGELGTGAYEQYF. The part of the CDR3 DNA that was read is TGTGCCAGCGGTGAGCTCGGGACTGGGGCTTAT. This sequence joins TRBV13-2 and TRBJ2-7; 10 bases match TRBD2. The CDR3 end falls 4 residues outside the read, so it is completed with the germline J gene. The CDR3 has 15 residues. Per germline, CDR1 NNHNN and CDR2 SYGAGS (reference sequence).

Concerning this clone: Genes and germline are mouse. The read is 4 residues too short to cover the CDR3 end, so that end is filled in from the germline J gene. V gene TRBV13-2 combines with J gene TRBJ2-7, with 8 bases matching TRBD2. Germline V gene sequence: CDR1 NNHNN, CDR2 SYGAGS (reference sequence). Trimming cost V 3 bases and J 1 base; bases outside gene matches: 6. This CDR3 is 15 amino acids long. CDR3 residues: CASGGRWGVSYEQYF. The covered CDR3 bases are TGTGCCAGCGGTGGCCGCTGGGGGGTGTCCTAT.